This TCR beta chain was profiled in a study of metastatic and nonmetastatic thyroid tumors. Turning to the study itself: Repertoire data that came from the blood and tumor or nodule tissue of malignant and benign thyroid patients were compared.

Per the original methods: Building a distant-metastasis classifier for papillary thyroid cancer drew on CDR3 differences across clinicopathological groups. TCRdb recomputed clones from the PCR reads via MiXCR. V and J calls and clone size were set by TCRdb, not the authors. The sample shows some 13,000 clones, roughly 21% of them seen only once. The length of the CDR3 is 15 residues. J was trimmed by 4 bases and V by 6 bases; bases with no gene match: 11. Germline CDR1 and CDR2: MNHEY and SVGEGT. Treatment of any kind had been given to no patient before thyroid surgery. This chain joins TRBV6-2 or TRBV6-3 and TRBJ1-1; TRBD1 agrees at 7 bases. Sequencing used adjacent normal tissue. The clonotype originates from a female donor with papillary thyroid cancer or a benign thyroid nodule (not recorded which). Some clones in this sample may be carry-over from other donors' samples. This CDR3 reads CASSPPTGFTTEAFF. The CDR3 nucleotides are TGTGCCAGCAGCCCTCCGACAGGGTTTACCACTGAAGCTTTCTTT.